This T cell receptor beta chain was documented in a study of immune evolution from preneoplasia to lung adenocarcinoma. Study-level background: HLA loss of heterozygosity: around 6.5% AIS, around 16% MIA, approximately 35% ADC, none AAH. The study's findings and limits: Clonality was highest in normal lung, lower in later-stage lesions apparently. KRAS-mutant nodules had the highest T cell clonality. Top clone share appeared to fall from AAH through AIS, MIA, adenocarcinoma.

Measured with immunoSEQ multiplex PCR; TCRdb has only the in-frame clones, and not every one. The table includes about 14,000 clones, 80% detected once. In regard to this clone: What it binds is not known.

Unmatched junction bases numbered 6, after V lost 4 bases and J lost 6 bases. Germline V gene data show CDR1 as SGHAT and CDR2 as FQNNGV. The CDR3 spans 13 residues. This clonotype originated in a person aged 70 to 79 with lung adenocarcinoma. What was sequenced was FFPE minimally invasive lung adenocarcinoma tissue. V is TRBV11-2 and J is TRBJ2-7, with TRBD1 matching over 7 bases. CDR3 loop: CASSSTGLGEQYF. CDR3 DNA: TGTGCCAGCAGCTCGACAGGGCTGGGCGAGCAGTACTTC.